These T cell receptor beta chains were read from a single sample in a study of blood T cells in healthy people across ages. One entry per CDR3 protein results from TCRdb running MiXCR on the 5' RACE reads. The sample yields 1.5 million to 2 million distinct CDR3 sequences, 28% seen once. Sequencing was done on a sample of blood. These TCRs come from a woman younger than 45 in good health. CDR3s include the opening cysteine and the closing phenylalanine or tryptophan. Each record gives: clone size, D gene, J gene, V gene, CDR3 length, CDR3 protein, CDR3 DNA. The D gene is left open where the match is weak. Only some rows state a clone size, as once, few, many or a class for expanded clones.

-	-	TRBJ2-7	TRBV10-3	15	CAISEQTGDMGEQYF	TGTGCCATCAGTGAGCAAACGGGGGATATGGGCGAGCAGTACTTC
-	-	TRBJ2-7	TRBV7-2	12	CASSPKGGEQYF	TGTGCCAGCAGCCCGAAAGGTGGCGAGCAGTACTTC
-	-	TRBJ1-1	TRBV5-1	15	CASSPRGVGNTEAFF	TGCGCCAGCAGCCCAAGGGGGGTGGGGAACACTGAAGCTTTCTTT
few	-	TRBJ2-3	TRBV6-2/TRBV6-3	15	CASSFSTDLGYTQYF	TGTGCCAGCAGTTTCTCCACCGACCTGGGATATACGCAGTATTTT
few	-	TRBJ1-1	TRBV6-5	13	CASRFSGGTEAFF	TGTGCCAGCAGATTCTCGGGAGGCACTGAAGCTTTCTTT
-	-	TRBJ2-3	TRBV2	16	CASRTAQGTGTDTQYF	TGTGCCAGCAGGACCGCACAGGGTACGGGCACAGATACGCAGTATTTT
few	TRBD2	TRBJ2-1	TRBV2	15	CASRGGLAGRHEQFF	TGTGCCAGCAGGGGGGGACTAGCCGGGCGTCATGAGCAGTTCTTC
-	-	TRBJ1-5	TRBV6-2/TRBV6-3	12	CASTEGGRPQHF	TGTGCCAGCACCGAGGGCGGGCGGCCCCAGCATTTT
-	-	TRBJ2-3	TRBV21-1	15	CASSKRGDSTDTQYF	TGTGCCAGCAGCAAACGGGGCGACAGCACAGATACGCAGTATTTT
-	TRBD2	TRBJ2-3	TRBV6-5	15	CASERRRGVTDTQYF	TGTGCCAGCGAGCGGAGGCGGGGGGTCACAGATACGCAGTATTTT
few	-	TRBJ2-7	TRBV5-1	15	CASSLVSGAPYEQYF	TGCGCCAGCAGCTTGGTTTCCGGGGCCCCATACGAGCAGTACTTC